This entry lists 9 T cell receptor beta chains sequenced from one sample in a study of blood T cell repertoires in COVID-19. Profiled with immunoSEQ multiplex PCR; TCRdb holds only in-frame clones, not every one. The sample contains under 300,000 clones, around 86% of which appear only once. Sample: peripheral blood. These receptors all come from a human donor in a cohort sampled during active COVID-19.

This chain connects TRBV27 to TRBJ1-2; 7 bases are shared with TRBD1. Trimming took 8 bases from V and 0 from J; bases not matched to a gene: 3. The CDR3 is made up of 13 amino acids. CDR1 is MNHEY and CDR2 is SMNVEV in the germline V gene (reference sequence). CDR3 loop: CASRQGANYGYTF. As DNA, the CDR3 is TGTGCCAGCCGTCAGGGGGCTAACTATGGCTACACCTTC.

The rearrangement links TRBV24-1 to TRBJ2-2, with 8 bases aligning to TRBD1. In germline, CDR1 is KGHDR, CDR2 SFDVKD. The CDR3 sequence is 17 residues long. V shed 2 bases and J 6 bases; nucleotides not matched to a gene: 10. The CDR3 sequence: CATSDSVDRVKAGELFF. In DNA form, the CDR3 reads TGTGCCACCAGTGATTCGGTGGACAGGGTTAAGGCCGGGGAGCTGTTTTTT.

This clone was seen once. The chain combines TRBV5-4 with TRBJ2-2; no clear D. CDR3 length equals 14 residues. The germline gives CDR1 SGHNT, CDR2 YYREEE (reference sequence). V shed 4 bases and J shed 1 base, with 8 bases lying between them. The CDR3 bases are TGTGCCAGCAGCCGCAACAGGAACACCGGGGAGCTGTTTTTT. It is translated as CASSRNRNTGELFF. The variable domain in full, with the rest retrieved from reference TRBV5-4 and TRBJ2-2, is ETGVTQSPTHLIKTRGQQVTLRCSSQSGHNTVSWYQQALGQGPQFIFQYYREEENGRGNFPPRFSGLQFPNYSSELNVNALELDDSALYLCASSRNRNTGELFFGEGSRLTVL.

About this clone: Distinct nucleotide sequences in the sample also encode this CDR3. The rearrangement joins TRBV7-9 to TRBJ1-6; D unresolved. With 1 base removed from V and 0 bases from J, the gap between germline ends came to 4 bases. Germline CDR1 and CDR2: SEHNR and FQNEAQ (reference sequence). This CDR3 has 15 amino acids. The CDR3, as DNA: TGTGCCAGCAGCTTAGGCAGCTCCTATAATTCACCCCTCCACTTT. Its translation: CASSLGSSYNSPLHF.

This chain joins TRBV9 and TRBJ1-1, with 7 bases aligning to TRBD1. There are 15 residues in the CDR3. The germline V gene has CDR1 SGDLS and CDR2 YYNGEE. Trimming at V came to 4 bases and at J to 1 base, leaving 7 bases not matched to a gene. This CDR3 is CASSPQQGTNTEAFF. CDR3 nucleotides: TGTGCCAGCAGCCCACAACAGGGGACGAACACTGAAGCTTTCTTT.

The genes are TRBV6-5 and TRBJ1-4, with a possible D match to TRBD1 (6 bases). V was pared by 6 bases and J by 1 base, with 12 bases between. CDR1 is MNHEY and CDR2 is SVGAGI in the germline V gene. The CDR3 covers 15 residues. CDR3: CASRPTRGTNEKLFF. The CDR3 DNA follows: TGTGCCAGCAGACCTACCAGGGGAACTAATGAAAAACTGTTTTTT.

This clone came up once. This sequence joins TRBV24-1 and TRBJ2-3, with TRBD1 matching over 10 bases. The CDR3 length is 15 residues. Germline CDR1 reads KGHDR; CDR2 reads SFDVKD. V dropped 9 bases and J dropped 2; count of bases not matched to a gene: 7. The CDR3 DNA sequence: TGTGCCACCTCCGCCGGGACAGGGGCCACAGATACGCAGTATTTT. Residues: CATSAGTGATDTQYF.

This clone was counted a few times. The rearrangement links TRBV18 to TRBJ1-5, with D uncertain. The CDR3 totals 12 residues. Trimming cost V 6 bases and J 7 bases, with 10 bases left between them. Germline CDR1 and CDR2: KGHSH and LQKENI. CDR3 bases: TGTGCCAGCTCTAACATGGGCCAGCCCCAGCATTTT. Its protein is CASSNMGQPQHF. Based on the CDR3 plus reference TRBV18 and TRBJ1-5, the full variable domain is NAGVMQNPRHLVRRRGQEARLRCSPMKGHSHVYWYRQLPEEGLKFMVYLQKENIIDESGMPKERFSAEFPKEGPSILRIQQVVRGDSAAYFCASSNMGQPQHFGDGTRLSIL.

This chain joins TRBV28 and TRBJ1-1; the match to TRBD1 covers 7 bases. The CDR3 has 14 residues. From germline, CDR1 is MDHEN and CDR2 SYDVKM. J lost 1 base, V lost 6 bases, and 5 bases had no gene match. CDR3 in DNA: TGTGCCAGCAGACCGGGACAGCCGAACACTGAAGCTTTCTTT. It codes for CASRPGQPNTEAFF.